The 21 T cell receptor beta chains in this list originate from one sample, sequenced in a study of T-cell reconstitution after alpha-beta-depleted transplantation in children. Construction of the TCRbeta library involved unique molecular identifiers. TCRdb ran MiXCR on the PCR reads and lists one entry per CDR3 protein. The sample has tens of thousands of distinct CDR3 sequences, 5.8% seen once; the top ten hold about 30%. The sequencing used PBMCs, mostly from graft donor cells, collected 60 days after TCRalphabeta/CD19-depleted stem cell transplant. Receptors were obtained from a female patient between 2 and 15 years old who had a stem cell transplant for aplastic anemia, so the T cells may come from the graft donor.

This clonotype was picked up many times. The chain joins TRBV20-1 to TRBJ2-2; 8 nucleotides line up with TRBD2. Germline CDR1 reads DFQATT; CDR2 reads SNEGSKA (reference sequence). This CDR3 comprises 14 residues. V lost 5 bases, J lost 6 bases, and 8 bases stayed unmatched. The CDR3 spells CSAVLRTSPGELFF. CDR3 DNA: TGCAGTGCTGTCTTGAGGACTAGCCCCGGGGAGCTGTTTTTT.

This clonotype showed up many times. The CDR3 protein is CAISESGQPYGYTF. DNA for the CDR3: TGTGCCATCAGTGAGTCGGGACAGCCATACGGCTACACCTTC. The chain combines TRBV10-3 with TRBJ1-2; 7 nucleotides agree with TRBD1. This CDR3 region has 14 residues. V shed 0 bases and J 8 bases; nucleotides not matched to a gene: 6. Per germline, CDR1 ENHRY and CDR2 SYGVKD.

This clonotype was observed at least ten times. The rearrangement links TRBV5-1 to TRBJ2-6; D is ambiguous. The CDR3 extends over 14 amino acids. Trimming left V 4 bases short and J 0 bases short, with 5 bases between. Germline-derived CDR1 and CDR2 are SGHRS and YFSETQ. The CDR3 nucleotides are TGCGCCAGCAGCACCAACTCTGGGGCCAACGTCCTGACTTTC. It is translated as CASSTNSGANVLTF.

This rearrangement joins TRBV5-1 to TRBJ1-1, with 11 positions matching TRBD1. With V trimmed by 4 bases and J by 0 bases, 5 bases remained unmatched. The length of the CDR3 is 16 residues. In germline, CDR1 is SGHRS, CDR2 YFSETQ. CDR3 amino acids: CASSEGQGAMNTEAFF. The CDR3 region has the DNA TGCGCCAGCAGCGAAGGACAGGGGGCCATGAACACTGAAGCTTTCTTT.

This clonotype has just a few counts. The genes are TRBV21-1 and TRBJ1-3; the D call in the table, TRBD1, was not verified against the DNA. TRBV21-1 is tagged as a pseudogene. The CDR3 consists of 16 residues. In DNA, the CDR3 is TGTGCCAGCAGCAGGACAGGGGGCAGCTCTGGAAACACCATATATTTT. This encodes CASSRTGGSSGNTIYF.

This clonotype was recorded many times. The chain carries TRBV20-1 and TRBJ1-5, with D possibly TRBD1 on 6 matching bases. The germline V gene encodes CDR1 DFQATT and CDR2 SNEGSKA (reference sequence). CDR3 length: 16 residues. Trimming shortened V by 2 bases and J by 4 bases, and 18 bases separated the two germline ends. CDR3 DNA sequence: TGCAGTGCTAGATCGGGGGGGCTTCTACAAAATCAGCCCCAGCATTTT. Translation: CSARSGGLLQNQPQHF.

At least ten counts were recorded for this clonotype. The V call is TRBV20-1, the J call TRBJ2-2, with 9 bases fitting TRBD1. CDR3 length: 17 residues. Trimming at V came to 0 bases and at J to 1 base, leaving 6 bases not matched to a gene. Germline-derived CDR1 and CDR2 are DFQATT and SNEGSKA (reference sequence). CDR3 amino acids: CSARDQQGAENTGELFF. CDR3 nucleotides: TGCAGTGCTAGAGATCAACAGGGGGCCGAGAACACCGGGGAGCTGTTTTTT.

CDR3 in amino acids: CASSFGLAGRWVFSYEQYF. The CDR3 region has the DNA TGTGCCAGCAGTTTCGGACTAGCGGGCCGGTGGGTTTTCTCCTACGAGCAGTACTTC. The chain employs TRBV28 and TRBJ2-7; 11 nucleotides line up with TRBD2. J lost 0 bases, V lost 3 bases, and 13 bases had no gene match. This CDR3 is built from 19 residues. Per the germline V gene, CDR1 is MDHEN and CDR2 is SYDVKM. Complete variable domain (other parts from reference TRBV28 and TRBJ2-7): DVKVTQSSRYLVKRTGEKVFLECVQDMDHENMFWYRQDPGLGLRLIYFSYDVKMKEKGDIPEGYSVSREKKERFSLILESASTNQTSMYLCASSFGLAGRWVFSYEQYFGPGTRLTVT.

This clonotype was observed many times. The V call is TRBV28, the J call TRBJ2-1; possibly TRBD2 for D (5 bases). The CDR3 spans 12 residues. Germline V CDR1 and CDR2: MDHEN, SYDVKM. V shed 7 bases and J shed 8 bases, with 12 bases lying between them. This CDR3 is CASTDGVHEQFF. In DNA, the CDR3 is TGTGCCAGCACCGACGGGGTACATGAGCAGTTCTTC.

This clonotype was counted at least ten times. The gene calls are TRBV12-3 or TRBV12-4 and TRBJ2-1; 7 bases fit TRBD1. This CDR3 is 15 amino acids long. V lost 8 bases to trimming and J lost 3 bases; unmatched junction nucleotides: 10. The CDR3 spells CASASPGQYYNEQFF. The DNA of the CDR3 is TGTGCCAGCGCTTCCCCGGGACAGTACTACAATGAGCAGTTCTTC.

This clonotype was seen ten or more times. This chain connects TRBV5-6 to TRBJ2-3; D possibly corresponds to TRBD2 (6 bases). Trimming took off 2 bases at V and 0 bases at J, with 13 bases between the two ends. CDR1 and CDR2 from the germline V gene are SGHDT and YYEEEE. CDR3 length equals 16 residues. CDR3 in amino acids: CASSFSGLFSTDTQYF. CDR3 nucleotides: TGTGCCAGCAGCTTTTCGGGACTCTTTAGCACAGATACGCAGTATTTT. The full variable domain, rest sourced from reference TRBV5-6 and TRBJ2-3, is DAGVTQSPTHLIKTRGQQVTLRCSPKSGHDTVSWYQQALGQGPQFIFQYYEEEERQRGNFPDRFSGHQFPNYSSELNVNALLLGDSALYLCASSFSGLFSTDTQYFGPGTRLTVL.

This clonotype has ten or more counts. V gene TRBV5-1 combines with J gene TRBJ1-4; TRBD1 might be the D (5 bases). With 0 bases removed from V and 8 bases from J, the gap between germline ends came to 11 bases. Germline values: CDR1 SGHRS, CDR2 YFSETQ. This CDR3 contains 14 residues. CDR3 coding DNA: TGCGCCAGCAGCTTGGGGGGGGACGGAGAAAAACTGTTTTTT. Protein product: CASSLGGDGEKLFF.

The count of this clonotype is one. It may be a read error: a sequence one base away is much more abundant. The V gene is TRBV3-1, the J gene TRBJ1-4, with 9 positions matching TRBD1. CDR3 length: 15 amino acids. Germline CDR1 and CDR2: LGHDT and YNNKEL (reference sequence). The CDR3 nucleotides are TGTACCAGCAGCCAGATACAGGGGGCCCCAGGTGGACTGTTTTTT. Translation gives CTSSQIQGAPGGLFF. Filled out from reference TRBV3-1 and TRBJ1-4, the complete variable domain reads DTAVSQTPKYLVTQMGNDKSIKCEQNLGHDTMYWYKQDSKKFLKIMFSYNNKELIINETVPNRFSPKSPDKAHLNLHINSLELGDSAVYFCTSSQIQGAPGGLFFGSGTQLSVL.

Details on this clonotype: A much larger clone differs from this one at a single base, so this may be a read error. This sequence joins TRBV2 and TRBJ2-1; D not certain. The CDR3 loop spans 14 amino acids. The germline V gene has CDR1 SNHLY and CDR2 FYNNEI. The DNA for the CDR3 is TGTGCCAGCAGTGATCTAAGCTCCTACAATGATCAGTTCTTC. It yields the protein CASSDLSSYNDQFF.

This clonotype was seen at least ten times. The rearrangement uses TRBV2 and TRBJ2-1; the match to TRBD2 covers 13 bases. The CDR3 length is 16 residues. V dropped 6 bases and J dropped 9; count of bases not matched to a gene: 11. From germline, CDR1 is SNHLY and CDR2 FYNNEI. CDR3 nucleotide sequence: TGTGCCAGCAGGGCGGGACTAGCGGGGCCAAGAGGTGAGCAGTTCTTC. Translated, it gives CASRAGLAGPRGEQFF.

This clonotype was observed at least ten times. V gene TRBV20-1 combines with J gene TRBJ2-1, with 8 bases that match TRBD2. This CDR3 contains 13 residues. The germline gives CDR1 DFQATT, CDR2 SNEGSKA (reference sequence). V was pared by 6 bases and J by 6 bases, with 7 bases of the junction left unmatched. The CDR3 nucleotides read TGCAGTGCCCCCGGGGGGGGACGCAATGAGCAGTTCTTC. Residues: CSAPGGGRNEQFF.

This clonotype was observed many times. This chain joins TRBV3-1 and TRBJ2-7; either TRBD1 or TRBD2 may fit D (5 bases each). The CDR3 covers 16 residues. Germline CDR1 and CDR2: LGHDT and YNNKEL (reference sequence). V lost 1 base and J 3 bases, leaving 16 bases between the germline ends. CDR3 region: CASSQVLYRGDYEQYF. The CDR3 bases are TGTGCCAGCAGCCAAGTCCTATATCGAGGGGACTACGAGCAGTACTTC.

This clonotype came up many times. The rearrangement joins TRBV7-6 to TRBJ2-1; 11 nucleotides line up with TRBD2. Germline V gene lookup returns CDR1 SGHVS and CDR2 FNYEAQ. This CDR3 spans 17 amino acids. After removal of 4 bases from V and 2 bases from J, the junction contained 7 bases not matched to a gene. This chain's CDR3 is CASSSRTSGFPYNEQFF. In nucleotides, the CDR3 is TGTGCCAGCAGCTCCCGGACTAGCGGGTTCCCCTACAATGAGCAGTTCTTC. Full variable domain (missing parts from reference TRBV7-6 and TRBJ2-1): GAGVSQSPRYKVTKRGQDVALRCDPISGHVSLYWYRQALGQGPEFLTYFNYEAQQDKSGLPNDRFSAERPEGSISTLTIQRTEQRDSAMYRCASSSRTSGFPYNEQFFGPGTRLTVL.

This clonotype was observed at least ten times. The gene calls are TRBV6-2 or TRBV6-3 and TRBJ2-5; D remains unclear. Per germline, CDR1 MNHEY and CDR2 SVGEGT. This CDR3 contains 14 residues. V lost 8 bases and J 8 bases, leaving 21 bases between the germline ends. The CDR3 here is CASGRTAMPRTQYF. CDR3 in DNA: TGTGCCAGCGGACGAACAGCAATGCCAAGAACCCAGTACTTC.

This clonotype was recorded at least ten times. The CDR3: CASSLSGPDTQYF. For the CDR3, the DNA is TGTGCCAGCAGCTTAAGTGGCCCAGATACGCAGTATTTT. The chain recombines TRBV7-6 with TRBJ2-3; D uncertain. From germline, CDR1 is SGHVS and CDR2 FNYEAQ. The CDR3 has 13 residues. The V end was cut by 2 bases, the J end by 4 bases, with 7 bases between. Based on the CDR3 plus reference TRBV7-6 and TRBJ2-3, the full variable domain is GAGVSQSPRYKVTKRGQDVALRCDPISGHVSLYWYRQALGQGPEFLTYFNYEAQQDKSGLPNDRFSAERPEGSISTLTIQRTEQRDSAMYRCASSLSGPDTQYFGPGTRLTVL.

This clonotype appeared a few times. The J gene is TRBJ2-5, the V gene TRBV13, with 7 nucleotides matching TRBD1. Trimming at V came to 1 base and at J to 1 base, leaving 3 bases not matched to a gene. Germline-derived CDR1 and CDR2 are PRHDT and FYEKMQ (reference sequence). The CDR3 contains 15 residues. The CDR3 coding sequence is TGTGCCAGCAGCTTAGAACAGGGGATCCAAGAGACCCAGTACTTC. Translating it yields CASSLEQGIQETQYF.